This TCR beta chain was recovered during a study of T cells in Graves' hyperthyroidism and ophthalmopathy. Study outcomes and limitations: Blood held most thyroid clonotypes expanded above 0.001 frequency. A 13 V-J model separated ophthalmopathy from stable hyperthyroidism.

V was pared by 7 bases and J by 1 base, with 11 bases between. Germline V gene sequence: CDR1 SGHRS, CDR2 YFSETQ. The CDR3 runs to 13 residues. The CDR3 regions of TCR beta were amplified from RNA transcripts. First-round RT-PCR with HTBI primers amplified the TCR CDR3 region. TCRdb processed the multiplex PCR reads anew with MiXCR; each CDR3 protein has one entry. The sample gives 500,000 to 650,000 distinct CDR3 sequences, 46% of which show up once; around 44% is in the top ten. In its sample, this clonotype was seen many times. Its antigen is still unknown. The chain recombines TRBV5-1 with TRBJ1-1; D is unresolved. What was sequenced was peripheral blood or thyroid tissue (not recorded which). This receptor was obtained from an adult woman with Graves' disease, either hyperthyroidism or ophthalmopathy (not recorded which). CDR3 in amino acids: CASGISRNTEAFF. CDR3 DNA: TGCGCCAGCGGGATATCCAGGAACACTGAAGCTTTCTTT.